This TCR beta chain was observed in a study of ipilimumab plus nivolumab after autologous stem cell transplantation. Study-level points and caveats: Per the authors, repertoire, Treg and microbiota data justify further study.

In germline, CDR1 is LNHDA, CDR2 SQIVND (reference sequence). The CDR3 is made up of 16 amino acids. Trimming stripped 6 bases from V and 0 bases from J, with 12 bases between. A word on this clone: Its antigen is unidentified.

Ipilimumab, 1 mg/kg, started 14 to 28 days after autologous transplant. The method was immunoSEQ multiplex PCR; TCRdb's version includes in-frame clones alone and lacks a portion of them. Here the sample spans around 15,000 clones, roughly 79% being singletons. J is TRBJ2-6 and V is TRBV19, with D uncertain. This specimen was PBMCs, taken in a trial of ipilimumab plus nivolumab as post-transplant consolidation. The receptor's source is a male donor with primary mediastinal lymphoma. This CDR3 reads CASRLQELSGANVLTF. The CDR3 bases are TGTGCCAGTAGGTTGCAGGAGCTCTCTGGGGCCAACGTCCTGACTTTC. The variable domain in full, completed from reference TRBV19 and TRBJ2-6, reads DGGITQSPKYLFRKEGQNVTLSCEQNLNHDAMYWYRQDPGQGLRLIYYSQIVNDFQKGDIAEGYSVSREKKESFPLTVTSAQKNPTAFYLCASRLQELSGANVLTFGAGSRLTVL.